A few counts support the clone carrying this TCR beta chain. Its target is unknown. Each CDR3 protein gets one entry after TCRdb re-called the RT-PCR reads with MiXCR. The profile shows about 180,000 distinct CDR3 sequences, approximately 8.7% of them singletons. The sample originates from a study of response to subunit inactivated influenza vaccine. Study-wide results and limits: Few additional T cells are recruited per seasonal influenza vaccination, authors suggested.

The receptor comes from a man aged 45-65 years who received an inactivated influenza vaccine. The source material was non-naive T cells sorted from PBMCs, sampled on the day of vaccination.

This CDR3 is CASSPDRLDEQYF. The CDR3 DNA follows: TGCGCCAGCAGCCCTGACAGACTTGACGAGCAGTACTTC. The chain employs TRBV5-1 and TRBJ2-7; TRBD1 is a possible D gene (5 bases). CDR1 is SGHRS, CDR2 YFSETQ, per germline. The CDR3 has 13 residues. The germline V and J ends were trimmed by 4 bases and 5 bases, with 13 bases remaining between them.